This T cell receptor (beta chain) is from a study of T cell changes during pregnancy in multiple sclerosis (dated by TCRdb to the late 2010s). Concerning the study at large: The study examined how the T cell repertoire changed over the course of pregnancy in women with multiple sclerosis.

CDR3 length: 14 amino acids, cysteine to phenylalanine. The entry retains the CDR3 DNA only, 42 bases that are in frame from base 1. Trimming removed 3 bases from V and 6 bases from J, leaving 13 bases between the germline ends. The germline V gene (reference sequence) supplies CDR1 MNHEY and CDR2 SMNVEV. To note about this clone: The clone's antigen remains unknown. Base quality data are lacking; no much larger clone is found one base away.

The method was the immunoSEQ multiplex PCR assay. TCRdb carries this immuneACCESS record with in-frame sequences only. Its versions omit some clonotypes, under half of them owing to an unresolved V gene in the studies checked, with the rest unexplained. Across this sample there are 35,000 to 45,000 clones, with 85% to 90% seen only once. The ten largest clonotypes hold less than 5.5% of the sample. This receptor was taken from a female donor in good health, enrolled as a control in a pregnancy study. This sequence uses TRBV27 and TRBJ2-3, with an unclear D gene assignment. Material: peripheral blood, obtained in the second trimester of pregnancy. Read as DNA, the sequence is TGTGCCAGCAGTTTTGTGAGTTCCCCCGATACGCAGTATTTT. Its protein reads: CASSFVSSPDTQYF.